What follows is one T cell receptor beta chain and its context. The specificity of this receptor is unknown. The sample holds no much larger clone one base away, and base qualities are not on file. The library was obtained by the immunoSEQ multiplex PCR assay. TCRdb mirrors the immuneACCESS table, restricted to in-frame sequences. Some clones are absent from its copies; in checked studies, under half trace to an unresolved V gene, and the reason for the others is unknown. In all, the sample holds tens of thousands of clones, and nearly 95% of those were seen once. Roughly 0.033% of the sample is held by the ten biggest clonotypes. The CDR3 covers 14 residues, taking in both the cysteine and the phenylalanine. Just the 42-base CDR3 DNA is kept, in frame starting at base 1. The germline V end is reduced by 3 bases and the J end by 8 bases; junction bases left unmatched: 9. The germline V gene (reference sequence) sets CDR1 to GTSNPN and CDR2 to SVGIG.

These data originate in a study of shared T cell receptors in the human thymus (dated by TCRdb to the early 2020s). General notes on the study: The study examined how self-reactive, shared T-cell receptor alpha chains are generated in the human thymus.

The sample was thymocytes. The sequence joins TRBV30 to TRBJ2-7, with 11 middle bases fitting TRBD1. The sequence was collected from a human donor. The sequence in DNA is TGTGCCTGGAGCCCCGGACAGGGGGCGAGGAAGCAGTACTTC. Translated, this gives CAWSPGQGARKQYF.